This TCR beta chain is from a study of vaccination and CD4 T cells after COVID-19. Study results and caveats: Data came from relatively few convalescent patients and lacked early post-infection timepoints.

A word on this clonotype: Its antigen is still unknown.

The germline V gene encodes CDR1 ENHRY and CDR2 SYGVKD. The CDR3 extends over 14 amino acids. V was clipped by 6 bases and J by 0 bases, with 11 bases between them. Sequenced with the Oncomine TCR Beta short-read assay was DNA taken from cultured CD4+ T cells. The genomic DNA was obtained from cultured CD4+ T cells by extraction with the QIAamp micro DNA kit. TCRdb reanalysed the PCR reads using MiXCR and keeps one entry per CDR3 protein. The data contain about 16,000 distinct CDR3 sequences, around 47% of them seen just once; the ten biggest clones take up 4.5% to 6%. Treatment denoted: 10-day PBMC culture with coronavirus spike peptide pools or control peptides (ViraFEST assay).

The receptor comes from a human donor who had recovered from COVID-19. Sequenced material: CD4+ T cells from blood, cultured in vitro, taken before SARS-CoV-2 vaccination. V and J are TRBV10-3 and TRBJ1-1; D remains unclear. The CDR3 DNA follows: TGTGCCATCAGGGAAGTCCGCATGAACACTGAAGCTTTCTTT. Amino acids: CAIREVRMNTEAFF.